The 13 T cell receptor beta chains presented below share a single source sample, sequenced in a study of blood T cell repertoires in COVID-19. Method: immunoSEQ multiplex PCR; TCRdb's copy keeps in-frame clones and lacks some. Found here are 250,000 to 300,000 clones, about 90% of them singletons; the top ten hold 0.95% to 1.5%. Material for sequencing was PBMCs or T cells enriched from blood (not recorded which). The receptors come from a human donor in a cohort exposed to, infected with or recovered from COVID-19 (not recorded which). The donor label of this sample is uncertain.

The DNA of the CDR3 is TGTGCCAGCAGTACACAGGCCTCTGGAAACACCATATATTTT. Its translation: CASSTQASGNTIYF. The chain combines TRBV25-1 with TRBJ1-3; D might be TRBD1 (5 bases). CDR1 MGHDK and CDR2 SYGVNS come from the germline V gene. Trimming pared 5 bases from V and 0 bases from J, leaving 8 bases between. The CDR3 runs 14 residues.

The chain couples TRBV19 to TRBJ2-4; 7 nucleotides match TRBD1. V lost 6 bases to trimming and J lost 4 bases; unmatched junction nucleotides: 12. Germline lookup yields CDR1 LNHDA and CDR2 SQIVND (reference sequence). The CDR3 covers 16 residues. The CDR3 nucleotides are TGTGCCAGTAGACCCACAGGGCCCAGGGGGAAAAACATTCAGTACTTC. It is translated as CASRPTGPRGKNIQYF.

The rearrangement links TRBV5-1 to TRBJ2-4; TRBD1 might be the D (5 bases). Looked up from germline, CDR1 is SGHRS and CDR2 is YFSETQ. The CDR3 loop spans 15 amino acids. V dropped 4 bases and J dropped 0 bases, with 11 bases sitting between them. The CDR3 loop is CASSQDSIAKNIQYF. In DNA, the CDR3 is TGCGCCAGCAGCCAAGACAGTATAGCCAAAAACATTCAGTACTTC.

The V and J genes are TRBV29-1 and TRBJ2-1; weak D call: TRBD1 (7 bases). The CDR3 is 14 residues long. V was pared by 4 bases and J by 5 bases, with 15 bases between. Germline loops: CDR1 SQVTM, CDR2 ANQGSEA. This CDR3 is CSVAARGRNNEQFF. CDR3 nucleotides: TGCAGCGTTGCGGCCAGGGGGAGGAACAATGAGCAGTTCTTC.

J is TRBJ1-5 and V is TRBV6-6; 7 bases align to TRBD1. Per the germline V gene, CDR1 is MNHNY and CDR2 is SVGAGI (reference sequence). The V gene end was trimmed by 7 bases and the J gene end by 3 bases; junction bases not matched to a gene: 12. This CDR3 spans 16 amino acids. The CDR3 DNA reads as TGTGCCAGCAAGCTCATTGGGACAGCTACCAATCAGCCCCAGCATTTT. This translates into CASKLIGTATNQPQHF.

CDR3 coding DNA: TGTGCCTGGAGTGTATTGCGTGGGGGGGACACTGAAGCTTTCTTT. Translating gives CAWSVLRGGDTEAFF. J is TRBJ1-1 and V is TRBV30, with D perhaps matching TRBD1 (5 bases). This CDR3 comprises 15 residues. Germline V lookup: CDR1 GTSNPN, CDR2 SVGIG (reference sequence). The V gene lost 0 bases and the J gene lost 3 bases, with 14 bases spanning the gap.

The chain recombines TRBV11-2 with TRBJ1-1, with TRBD1 identical over 7 bases. The germline CDR1 and CDR2 sequences are SGHAT and FQNNGV. V was clipped by 5 bases and J by 3 bases; unmatched bases: 3. The CDR3 runs to 13 residues. The CDR3 bases are TGTGCCAGCAGCAGACAGGGCCACACTGAAGCTTTCTTT. It yields the protein CASSRQGHTEAFF.

The table lists this clone with a count of one. This rearrangement joins TRBV19 to TRBJ1-1; D unresolved. The CDR3 is 12 residues long. Deletions cut 8 bases from V and 1 base from J, with 8 bases between. Germline CDR1 is LNHDA and CDR2 is SQIVND (reference sequence). As DNA, the CDR3 is TGTGCCAGTGGGCCAGGGAACACTGAAGCTTTCTTT. The encoded protein is CASGPGNTEAFF.

The chain joins TRBV14 to TRBJ1-1; D gene unclear. The ends were cut back, 1 base at V and 1 base at J, with 7 bases in the middle. Germline V gene lookup returns CDR1 SGHDN and CDR2 FVKESK. The CDR3 covers 14 residues. The CDR3: CASSQGPKNTEAFF. The CDR3 DNA is TGTGCCAGCAGCCAAGGGCCGAAGAACACTGAAGCTTTCTTT.

The DNA of the CDR3 is TGTGCCAGCAGCTTTGGGCAATACAATGAGCAGTTCTTC. It specifies CASSFGQYNEQFF. This chain connects TRBV7-6 to TRBJ2-1, with D uncertain. The V gene lost 3 bases and the J gene lost 4 bases, with 7 bases spanning the gap. Per the germline V gene, CDR1 is SGHVS and CDR2 is FNYEAQ. The CDR3 covers 13 residues.

This rearrangement joins TRBV29-1 to TRBJ1-3; TRBD1 might be the D (5 bases). Trimming took off 4 bases at V and 0 bases at J, with 7 bases between the two ends. The CDR3 contains 13 residues. The germline gives CDR1 SQVTM, CDR2 ANQGSEA. The CDR3 is CSVGTSSGNTIYF. The CDR3 DNA reads as TGCAGCGTTGGGACAAGCTCTGGAAACACCATATATTTT. Full variable domain (remainder filled in from reference TRBV29-1 and TRBJ1-3): SAVISQKPSRDICQRGTSLTIQCQVDSQVTMMFWYRQQPGQSLTLIATANQGSEATYESGFVIDKFPISRPNLTFSTLTVSNMSPEDSSIYLCSVGTSSGNTIYFGEGSWLTVV.

This clone was detected only once. This sequence joins TRBV19 and TRBJ2-7; possible D gene TRBD1, 6 bases. Looked up from germline, CDR1 is LNHDA and CDR2 is SQIVND (reference sequence). The CDR3 totals 14 residues. Trimming shortened V by 5 bases and J by 0 bases, and 11 bases separated the two germline ends. The CDR3 DNA is TGTGCCAGTAGTTCCAGGGGAAACTCCTACGAGCAGTACTTC. Translated, it gives CASSSRGNSYEQYF.

V usage is TRBV4-1 and J usage is TRBJ2-5, with a weak D call TRBD2 (5 bases). CDR1 MGHRA and CDR2 YSYEKL come from the germline V gene. V lost 1 base, J lost 5 bases, and 14 bases lay in between. This CDR3 is built from 15 residues. The CDR3, as DNA: TGCGCCAGCAGCCAAGGGGGAGCTCTTTCGGAGACCCAGTACTTC. Translation: CASSQGGALSETQYF.